One sample yielded the 20 T cell receptor beta chains listed below, sequenced in a study of T cell changes during pregnancy in multiple sclerosis (dated by TCRdb to the late 2010s). The library was produced with the immunoSEQ multiplex PCR assay. TCRdb's version of the immuneACCESS table is confined to in-frame rearrangements and falls short of the full clone set. An unresolved V gene accounts for under half of the shortfall where checked; the remainder is of unknown origin. The sample table shows around 13,000 clones, and about 90% are seen once. The ten most abundant clones make up approximately 13% of the sample. Source: CD8+ T cells from peripheral blood mononuclear cells, taken after pregnancy. Receptors originate from a female donor in good health, enrolled as a control in a pregnancy study.

V usage is TRBV12-5 and J usage is TRBJ2-5; possibly TRBD2 for D (6 bases). CDR3 length: 12 residues. V shed 2 bases and J shed 5 bases, with 6 bases lying between them. CDR1 LGHNT and CDR2 FRNRAP come from the germline V gene. CDR3 amino acids: CASGLTSETQYF. Written as DNA, the CDR3 is TGTGCTAGTGGTTTGACTAGCGAGACCCAGTACTTC.

The rearrangement links TRBV13 to TRBJ2-1; D call uncertain. Trimming left V 0 bases short and J 1 base short, with 4 bases between. Germline CDR1 reads PRHDT; CDR2 reads FYEKMQ (reference sequence). There are 14 residues in the CDR3. CDR3 in DNA: TGTGCCAGCAGCTTAGGCCGGTCCTACAATGAGCAGTTCTTC. This encodes CASSLGRSYNEQFF.

This chain links TRBV6-5 with TRBJ2-7; perhaps TRBD2 as D (5 bases). Germline CDR1 and CDR2: MNHEY and SVGAGI. V lost 5 bases and J 2 bases, leaving 16 bases between the germline ends. The CDR3 sequence is 15 residues long. The CDR3: CASSPIWGEAYEQYF. In nucleotides, the CDR3 is TGTGCCAGCAGTCCCATTTGGGGAGAGGCCTACGAGCAGTACTTC.

The rearrangement links TRBV27 to TRBJ2-2; TRBD1 is a possible D gene (7 bases). The CDR3 has 13 amino acids. V dropped 5 bases and J dropped 7 bases, with 11 bases sitting between them. Germline V gives CDR1 MNHEY, CDR2 SMNVEV (reference sequence). This chain's CDR3 is CASSPGGFGELFF. The CDR3, as DNA: TGTGCCAGCAGTCCAGGGGGGTTCGGGGAGCTGTTTTTT.

The J gene is TRBJ1-6, the V gene TRBV7-9; D uncertain. The V gene's germline CDR1 is SEHNR and CDR2 FQNEAQ (reference sequence). This CDR3 region has 14 residues. V lost 4 bases and J 10 bases, leaving 14 bases between the germline ends. The CDR3, as DNA: TGTGCCAGCAGCTCAACTCGGGAACGGTCACCCCTCCACTTT. It is translated as CASSSTRERSPLHF.

V gene TRBV11-3 combines with J gene TRBJ2-5; a weak D match, TRBD2 (5 bases). The CDR3 is 13 residues long. Looked up from germline, CDR1 is SGHNT and CDR2 is YENEEA. The germline V and J ends were trimmed by 6 bases and 4 bases, with 12 bases remaining between them. The DNA for the CDR3 is TGTGCCAGCAGAAACCGGGAAGGAGAGACCCAGTACTTC. Its protein is CASRNREGETQYF.

The chain uses TRBV7-8 and TRBJ2-7; TRBD1 aligns across 7 bases. Germline-derived CDR1 and CDR2 are SGHVS and FQNEAQ. With 4 bases clipped from V and 2 bases from J, the junction kept 11 bases outside the gene matches. The CDR3 extends over 16 amino acids. The CDR3: CASSSGYEGATYEQYF. In DNA form, the CDR3 reads TGTGCCAGCAGCTCCGGATATGAGGGGGCAACCTACGAGCAGTACTTC.

The chain couples TRBV5-6 to TRBJ2-5, with TRBD2 matching over 7 bases. The J segment lost 1 base and the V segment lost 3 bases, leaving 6 bases of the junction unmatched. The CDR3 totals 15 residues. Germline values: CDR1 SGHDT, CDR2 YYEEEE. The DNA of the CDR3 is TGTGCCAGCAGCTGGGGGGTAGCGGGCCAAGAGACCCAGTACTTC. This codes for CASSWGVAGQETQYF.

The chain is built from TRBV15 and TRBJ1-3; D call uncertain. The CDR3 length is 15 residues. Trimming pared 0 bases from V and 4 bases from J, leaving 10 bases between. CDR1 is LNHNV, CDR2 YYDKDF, per germline (reference sequence). The CDR3, as DNA: TGTGCCACCAGCAGAGATCGGGGAGCAGGAAACACCATATATTTT. As protein: CATSRDRGAGNTIYF.

This chain connects TRBV4-1 to TRBJ2-7, with TRBD2 matching over 7 bases. This CDR3 has 16 amino acids. Per germline, CDR1 MGHRA and CDR2 YSYEKL. Trimming cost V 0 bases and J 3 bases; bases outside gene matches: 8. The CDR3 loop reads CASSQDHGGGDYEQYF. The CDR3 nucleotides read TGCGCCAGCAGCCAAGATCATGGCGGGGGAGACTACGAGCAGTACTTC.

The rearrangement uses TRBV27 and TRBJ2-5; D uncertain. V lost 0 bases to trimming and J lost 1 base, with 9 bases between them. The CDR3 totals 15 residues. Germline CDR1 MNHEY, CDR2 SMNVEV (reference sequence). The CDR3 region is CASSLSIGFQETQYF. DNA of the CDR3: TGTGCCAGCAGTTTATCGATCGGGTTCCAAGAGACCCAGTACTTC.

CDR3: CASSLWTGEDPDTQYF. The CDR3 DNA follows: TGTGCCAGCAGTTTGTGGACAGGGGAGGATCCAGATACGCAGTATTTT. The rearrangement links TRBV27 to TRBJ2-3; TRBD1 matches 9 bases. Germline CDR1 reads MNHEY; CDR2 reads SMNVEV (reference sequence). The V gene end was trimmed by 3 bases and the J gene end by 4 bases; junction bases not matched to a gene: 8. This CDR3 contains 16 residues.

The chain recombines TRBV9 with TRBJ2-7; possible D gene TRBD2, 6 bases. The CDR3 runs 18 residues. V was shortened by 2 bases and J by 0 bases, with 21 bases between the two germline ends. CDR1 and CDR2 (germline): SGDLS, YYNGEE. The CDR3 region is CASSVGAGSGLNSYEQYF. In DNA form, the CDR3 reads TGTGCCAGCAGCGTCGGCGCCGGTAGCGGATTGAACTCCTACGAGCAGTACTTC.

The chain links TRBV27 to TRBJ2-7; D might be TRBD1 (5 bases). V was shortened by 5 bases and J by 5 bases, with 16 bases between the two germline ends. The CDR3 extends over 14 amino acids. Germline CDR1 and CDR2: MNHEY and SMNVEV (reference sequence). CDR3 DNA: TGTGCCAGCAGTGTAGGCAGGGCAGATGACGAGCAGTACTTC. It translates to CASSVGRADDEQYF.

This chain links TRBV19 with TRBJ2-3; 16 bases are shared with TRBD2. The V gene end was trimmed by 7 bases and the J gene end by 6 bases; junction bases not matched to a gene: 16. Per the germline V gene, CDR1 is LNHDA and CDR2 is SQIVND (reference sequence). This CDR3 contains 19 residues. CDR3 amino acids: CASTATGLAGGQVWDTQYF. CDR3 sequence (DNA): TGTGCCAGTACCGCAACGGGACTAGCGGGGGGGCAGGTCTGGGATACGCAGTATTTT.

In this sample, this clone turned up once. The rearrangement joins TRBV15 to TRBJ2-7; D may be TRBD1 (6 bases). The V end lost 3 bases, the J end lost 3 bases, and 9 bases lay between the germline ends. The CDR3 covers 13 residues. Germline CDR1 is LNHNV and CDR2 is YYDKDF (reference sequence). CDR3 amino acids: CATSSTGSYEQYF. CDR3 sequence (DNA): TGTGCCACCAGCAGCACAGGGAGCTACGAGCAGTACTTC.

This chain uses TRBV9 with TRBJ2-1; the D is unclear. The CDR3 is 11 residues long. V was pared by 0 bases and J by 8 bases, with 3 bases between. In germline, CDR1 is SGDLS, CDR2 YYNGEE. CDR3 amino acids: CASSVGDEQFF. CDR3 DNA sequence: TGTGCCAGCAGCGTAGGAGATGAGCAGTTCTTC.

The rearrangement links TRBV28 to TRBJ1-3; D is unresolved. The ends were cut back, 3 bases at V and 0 bases at J, with 9 bases in the middle. From germline, CDR1 is MDHEN and CDR2 SYDVKM. The CDR3 is made up of 15 amino acids. The CDR3 loop reads CASSFRPSSGNTIYF. The DNA for the CDR3 is TGTGCCAGCAGTTTCCGCCCCAGCTCTGGAAACACCATATATTTT.

CDR3 DNA sequence: TGCGCCAGCAGCCAAATAGGACAGGGATTCTATGGCTACACCTTC. This encodes CASSQIGQGFYGYTF. The J gene is TRBJ1-2, the V gene TRBV4-1, with TRBD1 matching over 8 bases. Unmatched junction bases numbered 6, after V lost 2 bases and J lost 4 bases. Germline V gives CDR1 MGHRA, CDR2 YSYEKL. The CDR3 contains 15 residues.

The rearrangement uses TRBV28 and TRBJ2-1; D remains unclear. CDR3 length: 17 amino acids. Trimming took off 3 bases at V and 4 bases at J, with 19 bases between the two ends. The germline V gene encodes CDR1 MDHEN and CDR2 SYDVKM. CDR3 DNA: TGTGCCAGCAGTTTTACCTCCGTGCAGACTGGGTACAATGAGCAGTTCTTC. This sequence encodes CASSFTSVQTGYNEQFF. The complete variable domain, with remaining parts taken from reference TRBV28 and TRBJ2-1, reads DVKVTQSSRYLVKRTGEKVFLECVQDMDHENMFWYRQDPGLGLRLIYFSYDVKMKEKGDIPEGYSVSREKKERFSLILESASTNQTSMYLCASSFTSVQTGYNEQFFGPGTRLTVL.